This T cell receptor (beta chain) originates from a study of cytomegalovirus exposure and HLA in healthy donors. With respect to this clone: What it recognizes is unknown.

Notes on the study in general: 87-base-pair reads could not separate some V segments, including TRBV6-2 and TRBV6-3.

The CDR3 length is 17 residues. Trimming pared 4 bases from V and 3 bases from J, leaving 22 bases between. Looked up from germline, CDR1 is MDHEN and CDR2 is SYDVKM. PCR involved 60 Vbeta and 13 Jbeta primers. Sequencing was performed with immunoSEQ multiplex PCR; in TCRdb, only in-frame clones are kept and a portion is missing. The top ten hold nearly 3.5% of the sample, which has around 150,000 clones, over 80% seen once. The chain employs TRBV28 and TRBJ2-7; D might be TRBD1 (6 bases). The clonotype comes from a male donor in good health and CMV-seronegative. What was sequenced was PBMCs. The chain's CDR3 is CASSSTMRGSGGYEQYF. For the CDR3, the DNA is TGTGCCAGCAGTTCTACTATGAGGGGGAGTGGGGGCTACGAGCAGTACTTC.